Listed here are 19 T cell receptor beta chains from one sample, sequenced in a study of cytomegalovirus exposure and HLA in healthy donors. The PCR ran on 60 Vbeta and 13 Jbeta primers. The repertoire was sequenced with immunoSEQ multiplex PCR; TCRdb's copy has only in-frame clones and lacks some. Here the sample spans about 99,000 clones, about 79% being singletons. Sequencing was carried out using PBMCs. These receptors originate from a man aged 60 to 69 in good health and CMV-seropositive.

This rearrangement joins TRBV6-5 to TRBJ1-2; the D is unclear. Germline CDR1 reads MNHEY; CDR2 reads SVGAGI. Trimming shortened V by 5 bases and J by 4 bases, and 8 bases separated the two germline ends. The CDR3 spans 12 residues. CDR3 coding DNA: TGTGCCAGCAGTCCCGGTCCCTATGGCTACACCTTC. The encoded protein is CASSPGPYGYTF.

The CDR3 region has the DNA TGCGCCAGTGGGACGGGATTCGGGGGTGAAAAACTGTTTTTT. This sequence encodes CASGTGFGGEKLFF. The rearrangement joins TRBV5-1 to TRBJ1-4; tentative D call: TRBD1 (5 bases). The CDR3 spans 14 residues. V lost 8 bases, J lost 7 bases, and 18 bases lay in between. Germline-derived CDR1 and CDR2 are SGHRS and YFSETQ.

This clone was counted a few times. The rearrangement links TRBV28 to TRBJ2-7, with D possibly matching TRBD1 (5 bases). The CDR3 is made up of 16 amino acids. With 1 base removed from V and 3 bases from J, the gap between germline ends came to 16 bases. Germline V CDR1 and CDR2: MDHEN, SYDVKM. The CDR3 coding sequence is TGTGCCAGCAGTTTATCAGGGTTCTCCCCTCGCTACGAGCAGTACTTC. Protein: CASSLSGFSPRYEQYF.

The rearrangement links TRBV7-2 to TRBJ1-1; D perhaps matches TRBD1 (6 bases). V lost 1 base to trimming and J lost 6 bases, with 9 bases between them. Germline V gene data show CDR1 as SGHTA and CDR2 as FQGNSA. The CDR3 has 13 residues. CDR3 DNA sequence: TGTGCCAGCAGCTTAGGCAGGGGTCCTGAAGCTTTCTTT. Its translation: CASSLGRGPEAFF.

This clone appeared a few times. The V and J genes are TRBV5-6 and TRBJ1-1, with D unclear. The CDR3 contains 14 residues. Per germline, CDR1 SGHDT and CDR2 YYEEEE. Trimming took 3 bases from V and 0 from J, leaving 9 bases between them. CDR3 amino acids: CASSWQDLNTEAFF. The CDR3 DNA is TGTGCCAGCAGCTGGCAGGATCTGAACACTGAAGCTTTCTTT.

This clone showed up just once. The chain links TRBV6-5 to TRBJ2-7; D uncertain. The length of the CDR3 is 12 residues. V lost 8 bases and J 2 bases, leaving 10 bases between the germline ends. CDR1 and CDR2 from the germline V gene are MNHEY and SVGAGI. The CDR3 loop reads CASWNSPYEQYF. As DNA, the CDR3 is TGTGCCAGCTGGAACAGTCCCTACGAGCAGTACTTC.

This clone came up once. This chain uses TRBV5-1 with TRBJ2-1; D uncertain. The CDR3 is 15 residues long. Germline CDR1 reads SGHRS; CDR2 reads YFSETQ. Trimming stripped 4 bases from V and 0 bases from J, with 11 bases between. CDR3: CASSPVASSYNEQFF. In nucleotides, the CDR3 is TGCGCCAGCAGCCCAGTAGCCAGCTCCTACAATGAGCAGTTCTTC.

The V and J genes are TRBV5-4 and TRBJ2-3; 11 nucleotides match TRBD2. This CDR3 spans 17 amino acids. J was trimmed by 2 bases and V by 2 bases; bases with no gene match: 7. CDR1 and CDR2 from the germline V gene are SGHNT and YYREEE (reference sequence). The CDR3 is CASSFWLAGGYTDTQYF. The CDR3 nucleotides read TGTGCCAGCAGCTTTTGGCTAGCGGGGGGATACACAGATACGCAGTATTTT.

The chain joins TRBV5-1 to TRBJ2-3, with D tentatively TRBD2 (5 bases). Trimming left V 5 bases short and J 0 bases short, with 13 bases between. This CDR3 is 15 amino acids long. In germline, CDR1 is SGHRS, CDR2 YFSETQ. CDR3 nucleotides: TGCGCCAGCAGACCGGACTCCGCTAGCACAGATACGCAGTATTTT. Translation gives CASRPDSASTDTQYF.

The chain employs TRBV6-6 and TRBJ2-7, with TRBD2 identical over 9 bases. CDR1 is MNHNY and CDR2 is SVGAGI in the germline V gene (reference sequence). There are 14 residues in the CDR3. V dropped 7 bases and J dropped 2; count of bases not matched to a gene: 6. CDR3 DNA: TGTGCCAGCACCGCGGGGGGGGCCGCCTACGAGCAGTACTTC. This encodes CASTAGGAAYEQYF.

J is TRBJ2-3 and V is TRBV5-6; D unresolved. CDR1 and CDR2 from the germline V gene are SGHDT and YYEEEE. This CDR3 comprises 15 residues. V gave up 4 bases and J gave up 0 bases, with 12 bases separating them. The CDR3 DNA follows: TGTGCCAGCAGCCCGGGTCGGCTCAGCACAGATACGCAGTATTTT. Residues: CASSPGRLSTDTQYF.

J is TRBJ2-1 and V is TRBV7-6; D possibly corresponds to TRBD2 (5 bases). The germline V gene encodes CDR1 SGHVS and CDR2 FNYEAQ. Trimming removed 5 bases from V and 10 bases from J, with 21 bases in between. The CDR3 runs 15 residues. The CDR3 loop is CASSLSYRGRPEQFF. CDR3 bases: TGTGCCAGCAGCCTTTCCTACCGAGGGCGCCCAGAGCAGTTCTTC.

The chain recombines TRBV9 with TRBJ1-2, with D possibly being TRBD1 (5 bases). Trimming pared 3 bases from V and 4 bases from J, leaving 22 bases between. CDR1 is SGDLS, CDR2 YYNGEE, per germline. The CDR3 runs to 17 residues. The CDR3 DNA reads as TGTGCCAGCAGCGCCCAAAGCGGGCTGGGACCCTCCTATGGCTACACCTTC. Translation: CASSAQSGLGPSYGYTF.

The chain uses TRBV11-2 and TRBJ1-4; the match to TRBD1 covers 9 bases. There are 15 residues in the CDR3. Germline V gene sequence: CDR1 SGHAT, CDR2 FQNNGV. J was trimmed by 4 bases and V by 4 bases; bases with no gene match: 4. The CDR3 bases are TGTGCCAGCAGCTCTGGACAGGGGCTTAATGAAAAACTGTTTTTT. It is translated as CASSSGQGLNEKLFF.

Only a few counts were recorded for this clone. The J gene is TRBJ2-5, the V gene TRBV19; TRBD1 aligns across 11 bases. CDR3 size: 15 residues. CDR1 and CDR2 from the germline V gene are LNHDA and SQIVND (reference sequence). Trimming removed 5 bases from V and 3 bases from J; junction bases left unmatched: 5. The CDR3 loop reads CASSLPGQGEETQYF. CDR3 coding DNA: TGTGCCAGTAGTTTACCGGGACAGGGGGAAGAGACCCAGTACTTC. The full variable domain, in which reference TRBV19 and TRBJ2-5 provide the parts outside the CDR3, is DGGITQSPKYLFRKEGQNVTLSCEQNLNHDAMYWYRQDPGQGLRLIYYSQIVNDFQKGDIAEGYSVSREKKESFPLTVTSAQKNPTAFYLCASSLPGQGEETQYFGPGTRLLVL.

V usage is TRBV4-1 and J usage is TRBJ2-1; 9 bases align to TRBD1. CDR3 length: 14 residues. Looked up from germline, CDR1 is MGHRA and CDR2 is YSYEKL. V was pared by 4 bases and J by 2 bases, with 0 bases of the junction left unmatched. CDR3 in amino acids: CASSRDRAYNEQFF. The CDR3 DNA reads TGCGCCAGCAGCCGGGACAGGGCCTACAATGAGCAGTTCTTC.

The chain carries TRBV7-9 and TRBJ2-5; D is perhaps TRBD1 (5 bases). V lost 5 bases and J 2 bases, leaving 15 bases between the germline ends. The CDR3 sequence is 15 residues long. Germline loops: CDR1 SEHNR, CDR2 FQNEAQ (reference sequence). CDR3 bases: TGTGCCAGCAGCCCTAACGGACAACTACAAGAGACCCAGTACTTC. It specifies CASSPNGQLQETQYF. The whole variable domain, remainder taken from reference TRBV7-9 and TRBJ2-5, is DTGVSQNPRHKITKRGQNVTFRCDPISEHNRLYWYRQTLGQGPEFLTYFQNEAQLEKSRLLSDRFSAERPKGSFSTLEIQRTEQGDSAMYLCASSPNGQLQETQYFGPGTRLLVL.

The chain recombines TRBV7-2 with TRBJ1-2; TRBD1 might be the D (5 bases). Germline V CDR1 and CDR2: SGHTA, FQGNSA. The V end was cut by 1 base, the J end by 6 bases, with 6 bases between. The CDR3 sequence is 12 residues long. The CDR3 here is CASSLGRDGYTF. The CDR3 region has the DNA TGTGCCAGCAGCTTAGGCAGGGATGGCTACACCTTC.

The chain uses TRBV11-2 and TRBJ1-2; a possible D gene is TRBD1 (6 bases). Deletions cut 3 bases from V and 2 bases from J, with 7 bases between. CDR3 length: 13 residues. Germline CDR1 and CDR2: SGHAT and FQNNGV. The CDR3 nucleotides read TGTGCCAGCAGCTTCGGGACAAACTATGGCTACACCTTC. Its translation: CASSFGTNYGYTF.